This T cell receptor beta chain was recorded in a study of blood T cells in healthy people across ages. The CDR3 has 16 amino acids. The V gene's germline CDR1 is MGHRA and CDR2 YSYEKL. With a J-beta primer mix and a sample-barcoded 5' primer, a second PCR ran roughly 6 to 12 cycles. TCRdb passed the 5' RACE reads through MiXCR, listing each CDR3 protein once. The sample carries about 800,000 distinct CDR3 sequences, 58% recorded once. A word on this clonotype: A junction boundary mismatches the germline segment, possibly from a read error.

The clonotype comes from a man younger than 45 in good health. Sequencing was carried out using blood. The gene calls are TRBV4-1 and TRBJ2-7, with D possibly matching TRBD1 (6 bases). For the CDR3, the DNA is TGTGCCAGCAGCCAAGTTTTCGGGGACAAGCCCTACGAGCAGTACTTC. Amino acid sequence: CASSQVFGDKPYEQYF.